What follows are 28 T cell receptor beta chains derived from one specimen sequenced in a study of CD8+ T cells in alopecia areata. Extracted RNA was reverse transcribed into cDNA, the sequencing template. The assay was immunoSEQ multiplex PCR, and TCRdb's table has in-frame clones only and misses some. The sample lists 110,000 to 150,000 clones, 75% to 85% occurring once. Sample treatment: oral pan-JAK inhibitor, 5-10 mg twice daily. Source: CD8+ T cells sorted from blood, taken at week 4, from a patient treated with tofacitinib. The receptors come from a human donor with alopecia areata.

The rearrangement links TRBV7-2 to TRBJ1-2; a weak D match, TRBD1 (5 bases). CDR3 size: 14 residues. Germline lookup yields CDR1 SGHTA and CDR2 FQGNSA. Trimming took 2 bases from V and 4 from J, leaving 11 bases between them. The CDR3 spells CASSLWSGGYGYTF. CDR3 sequence (DNA): TGTGCCAGCAGCTTATGGTCCGGGGGCTATGGCTACACCTTC.

Remarks on this clone: Other DNA sequences in the same sample also yield this CDR3. The chain joins TRBV2 to TRBJ2-1; D remains ambiguous. The CDR3 is 15 residues long. The germline V and J ends were trimmed by 3 bases and 0 bases, with 9 bases remaining between them. CDR1 and CDR2 from the germline V gene are SNHLY and FYNNEI. CDR3 residues: CASSETPSSYNEQFF. CDR3 nucleotide sequence: TGTGCCAGCAGTGAGACACCTAGCTCCTACAATGAGCAGTTCTTC.

The chain couples TRBV7-9 to TRBJ1-4; D is possibly TRBD1 (6 bases). This CDR3 spans 15 amino acids. V dropped 6 bases and J dropped 5 bases, with 16 bases sitting between them. Per the germline V gene, CDR1 is SEHNR and CDR2 is FQNEAQ (reference sequence). The CDR3 sequence is CASSQYRALNEKLFF. The DNA for the CDR3 is TGTGCCAGCAGTCAATACAGGGCCCTAAATGAAAAACTGTTTTTT.

This clone was observed a few times. The V gene is TRBV7-2, the J gene TRBJ2-5; TRBD2 matches 10 bases. This CDR3 has 16 residues. V was pared by 5 bases and J by 2 bases, with 8 bases of the junction left unmatched. Looked up from germline, CDR1 is SGHTA and CDR2 is FQGNSA. This chain's CDR3 is CASSPELAGIQETQYF. CDR3 coding DNA: TGTGCCAGCAGCCCAGAACTAGCGGGGATTCAAGAGACCCAGTACTTC. The complete variable domain, with remaining parts taken from reference TRBV7-2 and TRBJ2-5, reads GAGVSQSPSNKVTEKGKDVELRCDPISGHTALYWYRQSLGQGLEFLIYFQGNSAPDKSGLPSDRFSAERTGGSVSTLTIQRTQQEDSAVYLCASSPELAGIQETQYFGPGTRLLVL.

In its sample, this clone was seen a few times. This rearrangement joins TRBV14 to TRBJ1-2, with D perhaps matching TRBD1 (6 bases). The CDR3 runs 16 residues. Germline CDR1 SGHDN, CDR2 FVKESK. V was shortened by 2 bases and J by 7 bases, with 20 bases between the two germline ends. The DNA for the CDR3 is TGTGCCAGCAGCCAACAACAGGGAACTTCTCTCCGTGGCTACACCTTC. Translated: CASSQQQGTSLRGYTF.

This rearrangement joins TRBV9 to TRBJ2-5; the match to TRBD2 covers 9 bases. Germline CDR1 SGDLS, CDR2 YYNGEE. The V segment lost 6 bases and the J segment 3 bases; nucleotides outside the gene matches: 12. This CDR3 has 16 amino acids. The CDR3 reads CASTPEAGGPEETQYF. DNA for the CDR3: TGTGCCAGCACCCCCGAGGCGGGGGGGCCTGAAGAGACCCAGTACTTC.

Here the CDR3 DNA reads TGCGCCAGCAGCCACGGGGTTGGTAGCGCAACTAATGAAAAACTGTTTTTT. Protein product: CASSHGVGSATNEKLFF. This chain links TRBV4-3 with TRBJ1-4; D remains ambiguous. This CDR3 spans 17 amino acids. V dropped 3 bases and J dropped 0 bases, with 14 bases sitting between them. CDR1 and CDR2 (germline): LGHNA, YSLEER.

The chain carries TRBV19 and TRBJ2-1; no clear D. Trimming cost V 5 bases and J 0 bases, with 11 bases left between them. This CDR3 is 15 amino acids long. Germline V gene data show CDR1 as LNHDA and CDR2 as SQIVND (reference sequence). The CDR3 DNA reads as TGTGCCAGTAGTCCCATGTGGAACTCCTACAATGAGCAGTTCTTC. As protein: CASSPMWNSYNEQFF.

This clone showed up just once. The rearrangement uses TRBV13 and TRBJ2-5, with 8 nucleotides matching TRBD1. The length of the CDR3 is 16 residues. J gave up 1 base and V 5 bases, and 9 bases lay outside the gene matches. Per germline, CDR1 PRHDT and CDR2 FYEKMQ (reference sequence). The CDR3 coding sequence is TGTGCCAGCAGCCAACGTGGGACAGGCCTCCAAGAGACCCAGTACTTC. Amino acids: CASSQRGTGLQETQYF.

CDR3 loop: CASSLGGETSTDTQYF. The CDR3 DNA reads TGTGCCAGCAGCTTGGGAGGGGAAACTAGCACAGATACGCAGTATTTT. This chain links TRBV5-6 with TRBJ2-3; D may match TRBD1 or TRBD2 (5 bases each). This CDR3 is built from 16 residues. CDR1 and CDR2 (germline): SGHDT, YYEEEE. With 0 bases removed from V and 0 bases from J, the gap between germline ends came to 11 bases.

The chain recombines TRBV7-9 with TRBJ2-7; 9 positions agree with TRBD1. CDR3 length equals 13 residues. Germline V gene lookup returns CDR1 SEHNR and CDR2 FQNEAQ (reference sequence). With V trimmed by 5 bases and J by 6 bases, 5 bases remained unmatched. CDR3 DNA sequence: TGTGCCAGCAGCGTCCGGGACAGGGTCGAGCAGTACTTC. It translates to CASSVRDRVEQYF.

This clone was detected a few times. This sequence joins TRBV7-9 and TRBJ2-3, with 7 nucleotides matching TRBD2. J was trimmed by 6 bases and V by 5 bases; bases with no gene match: 8. This CDR3 comprises 14 residues. From germline, CDR1 is SEHNR and CDR2 FQNEAQ (reference sequence). The CDR3 sequence is CASSAAGIVDTQYF. In nucleotides, the CDR3 is TGTGCCAGCAGCGCAGCGGGGATCGTTGATACGCAGTATTTT.

This clone was recorded once. The chain has TRBV5-4 and TRBJ2-7; 7 bases agree with TRBD2. The CDR3 spans 15 residues. Germline trimming cut 1 base from V and 4 bases from J; bases unmatched to any gene: 8. Germline assignment: CDR1 SGHNT and CDR2 YYREEE (reference sequence). The CDR3 here is CASSLFPSGVYEQYF. The CDR3, as DNA: TGTGCCAGCAGCTTGTTCCCCAGCGGGGTTTACGAGCAGTACTTC.

The chain has TRBV27 and TRBJ2-7, with 7 bases lining up with TRBD1. The CDR3 has 14 amino acids. From germline, CDR1 is MNHEY and CDR2 SMNVEV (reference sequence). With 5 bases clipped from V and 5 bases from J, the junction kept 9 bases outside the gene matches. This chain's CDR3 is CASSLWTGGNEQYF. CDR3 sequence (DNA): TGTGCCAGCAGTCTCTGGACAGGCGGAAACGAGCAGTACTTC.

The chain employs TRBV30 and TRBJ2-3, with 8 positions matching TRBD2. CDR1 is GTSNPN and CDR2 is SVGIG in the germline V gene (reference sequence). The ends lost 4 bases at V and 3 bases at J; junction bases unmatched: 9. The length of the CDR3 is 15 residues. The CDR3 region is CAWNKESGGTDTQYF. The CDR3 coding sequence is TGTGCCTGGAACAAGGAGAGCGGGGGAACAGATACGCAGTATTTT.

Here the CDR3 DNA reads TGTGCCAGCAGCCCTTGGACTAGCGGTAACACCGGGGAGCTGTTTTTT. Encoded protein: CASSPWTSGNTGELFF. The V gene is TRBV6-6, the J gene TRBJ2-2; 10 bases agree with TRBD2. Germline assignment: CDR1 MNHNY and CDR2 SVGAGI (reference sequence). J lost 2 bases, V lost 6 bases, and 6 bases had no gene match. The CDR3 totals 16 residues.

The chain recombines TRBV29-1 with TRBJ2-6, with 10 nucleotides matching TRBD1. J lost 4 bases, V lost 5 bases, and 5 bases had no gene match. CDR1 is SQVTM and CDR2 is ANQGSEA in the germline V gene. The CDR3 runs 15 residues. CDR3 in amino acids: CSVSGTGEGANVLTF. The CDR3 DNA sequence: TGCAGCGTTTCAGGGACAGGGGAGGGGGCCAACGTCCTGACTTTC.

The chain joins TRBV4-3 to TRBJ2-3, with 8 positions matching TRBD1. The CDR3 covers 14 residues. CDR1 is LGHNA, CDR2 YSLEER, per germline. The trim removed 4 bases at V and 4 bases at J, leaving 4 bases unmatched. The CDR3 DNA follows: TGCGCCAGCAGCCGACGACAGGGGCCAGATACGCAGTATTTT. Amino acids: CASSRRQGPDTQYF.

This clone was observed a single time. The rearrangement joins TRBV2 to TRBJ1-5; no clear D. Germline CDR1 is SNHLY and CDR2 is FYNNEI. The CDR3 has 14 amino acids. V lost 2 bases and J lost 5, with 10 bases in between. CDR3 in amino acids: CASSESGLDQPQHF. CDR3 DNA sequence: TGTGCCAGCAGTGAATCTGGGCTGGATCAGCCCCAGCATTTT.

The chain uses TRBV27 and TRBJ2-3; D not certain. The CDR3 has 16 amino acids. V dropped 5 bases and J dropped 3 bases, with 18 bases sitting between them. From germline, CDR1 is MNHEY and CDR2 SMNVEV (reference sequence). DNA for the CDR3: TGTGCCAGCAGTCCCCGGAAACCTATGGGGACAGATACGCAGTATTTT. Translation gives CASSPRKPMGTDTQYF.

V is TRBV7-6 and J is TRBJ2-5; D might be TRBD1 (6 bases). The J call is uncertain, as TRBJ2-7 better fits the DNA end. The CDR3 extends over 14 amino acids. CDR1 is SGHVS, CDR2 FNYEAQ, per germline. CDR3 sequence: CASSLGPGDYEQYF. The CDR3 coding sequence is TGTGCCAGCAGCTTGGGGCCAGGGGACTACGAGCAGTACTTC.

The genes are TRBV4-1 and TRBJ2-2; no reliable D call. Germline V gene lookup returns CDR1 MGHRA and CDR2 YSYEKL. This CDR3 has 16 residues. The V end was cut by 1 base, the J end by 6 bases, with 15 bases between. DNA for the CDR3: TGCGCCAGCAGCCAAGGGCTACGGTCTTCAGCCGGGGAGCTGTTTTTT. This gives the protein CASSQGLRSSAGELFF.

V and J are TRBV5-1 and TRBJ2-7, with D maybe TRBD1 (7 bases). The length of the CDR3 is 14 residues. V was clipped by 3 bases and J by 2 bases, with 12 bases between them. CDR1 SGHRS and CDR2 YFSETQ come from the germline V gene. CDR3 bases: TGCGCCAGCAGCTGGGGGGACAGTACCTACGAGCAGTACTTC. This encodes CASSWGDSTYEQYF.

V gene TRBV4-1 combines with J gene TRBJ1-2, with D uncertain. V lost 4 bases, J lost 3 bases, and 15 bases lay in between. The CDR3 has 15 amino acids. The germline CDR1 and CDR2 sequences are MGHRA and YSYEKL. This CDR3 is CASSPLISWDYGYTF. CDR3 DNA sequence: TGCGCCAGCAGCCCCCTTATCTCCTGGGACTATGGCTACACCTTC.

This clone was seen a handful of times. The chain joins TRBV7-9 to TRBJ2-1; weak D call: TRBD2 (6 bases). The V and J ends lost 7 bases and 10 bases respectively, with 23 bases between them. There are 15 residues in the CDR3. Germline V gives CDR1 SEHNR, CDR2 FQNEAQ (reference sequence). CDR3 region: CASTTQGTPPEEQFF. The CDR3 nucleotides read TGTGCCAGCACCACACAAGGGACTCCGCCGGAAGAGCAGTTCTTC.

DNA for the CDR3: TGTGCCAGCAGTTACTCGGGCAGCTTACATCAGCCCCAGCATTTT. It codes for CASSYSGSLHQPQHF. The chain has TRBV6-5 and TRBJ1-5; D not certain. The CDR3 runs to 15 residues. The germline V and J ends were trimmed by 0 bases and 5 bases, with 11 bases remaining between them. Germline loops: CDR1 MNHEY, CDR2 SVGAGI.

The rearrangement uses TRBV5-6 and TRBJ2-5; no definite D call. CDR1 SGHDT and CDR2 YYEEEE come from the germline V gene. V lost 2 bases and J 5 bases, leaving 13 bases between the germline ends. CDR3 size: 14 residues. CDR3 region: CASSFISTGETQYF. In nucleotides, the CDR3 is TGTGCCAGCAGCTTTATTAGTACTGGGGAGACCCAGTACTTC.

The gene calls are TRBV7-9 and TRBJ2-7; 7 nucleotides agree with TRBD2. V was pared by 5 bases and J by 3 bases, with 7 bases of the junction left unmatched. CDR3 length: 14 residues. The germline gives CDR1 SEHNR, CDR2 FQNEAQ (reference sequence). This CDR3 reads CASSPRTGGYEQYF. DNA for the CDR3: TGTGCCAGCAGCCCTCGGACGGGGGGCTACGAGCAGTACTTC.